This paragraph reports one T cell receptor (beta chain). The target antigen is unknown. These data are taken from a study of CD8 T cells in ankylosing spondylitis. Findings and limits, study-wide: In ankylosing spondylitis patients, matched synovial fluid reportedly showed significant enrichment of disease-linked clones. A TCR beta motif of about 8 highly homologous variants appeared characteristic of ankylosing spondylitis blood.

The germline CDR1 and CDR2 sequences are MNHNS and SASEGT. V was pared by 6 bases and J by 1 base, with 16 bases between. CDR3 length: 16 amino acids. Quantitative 5'-RACE with molecular barcodes was used to make the TCR beta libraries. TCRdb reprocessed the 5' RACE reads via MiXCR and lists one record per CDR3 protein. The data hold about 390,000 distinct CDR3 sequences, with 20% to 25% observed a single time. The rearrangement joins TRBV6-1 to TRBJ1-5, with D maybe TRBD1 (5 bases). The sequence was obtained from a male donor with ankylosing spondylitis. Specimen: blood, either unsorted or a sorted T cell fraction (not recorded which). Here the CDR3 reads CASSPFRDFSNQPQHF. In nucleotides, the CDR3 is TGTGCCAGCAGCCCCTTCAGGGACTTCAGCAATCAGCCCCAGCATTTT.